This TCR beta chain was recorded in a study of MAIT cells during Salmonella Paratyphi A infection (dated by TCRdb to about 2017). Some background on the complete study: Adult volunteers aged 18 to 60 swallowed one dose of 1-5x10^3 CFU of S. Paratyphi A strain NVGH308. Ciprofloxacin 500 mg twice daily for 14 days, starting at diagnosis, was given to diagnosed volunteers. Study-wide findings and limitations: The availability of volunteer samples limited the sample sizes, but these sizes were considered adequate to detect differences between groups. Space occupied by over-represented MAIT clonotypes fell significantly from baseline to mid-infection (about 0.15 to 0.11), with no significant post-infection difference. MAIT TRBV usage was found to be oligoclonal, with TRBV20 and TRBV6 favoured, and appeared to be unchanged by infection. Compared with healthy controls, diagnosed volunteers had more expansion or contraction among the top five MAIT clonotypes (about 0.5 versus 0.13), suggesting that infection reshaped the repertoire.

As concerns this clonotype: Its antigen has not been determined. Base qualities are not recorded, but no much larger clone differs from it by a single base.

The CDR3 contains 14 residues, cysteine and phenylalanine counted. The sequence is cut down to CDR3 DNA, 42 bases in frame from base 1. Cut back by 3 bases and 0 bases, the V and J ends lie 12 bases apart. The CDR1 and CDR2 encoded by the germline V gene (reference sequence) are DFQATT and SNEGSKA. The intended sense of this specimen's time point label: mid-infection, around enteric fever diagnosis. MAIT cells were defined as Valpha7.2+ CD161+ T cells and identified and sorted by flow cytometry. Over time, circulating MAIT cell TCRbeta repertoires were profiled in 6 or 7 volunteers who came down with enteric fever following controlled oral challenge with live Salmonella Paratyphi A. Every diagnosed volunteer provided MAIT cell samples at pre-infection, mid-infection and post-infection timepoints. A diagnosis of enteric fever required Paratyphi A bacteremia and/or a persistent fever above 38 degrees C that lasted more than 12 hours. Challenged volunteers were diagnosed with infection sometime between day 4 and day 7 after challenge. For RNA extraction, about 5,000 to 11,000 MAIT cells from each sample were sorted straight into RNAqueous-Micro lysis buffer. Lymphoprep gradient centrifugation was used to isolate peripheral blood mononuclear cells from both the blood samples and the leukocyte cones. Sorting was done on either a BD FACSAria Fusion or a BD FACSAria III sorter.

Library preparation was by 5' RACE. TCRbeta was amplified in two PCR rounds using Phusion High-Fidelity polymerase, and the primers carried sample-specific barcodes. TCRbeta libraries were generated by template-switch cDNA synthesis with SMARTScribe reverse transcriptase and a TRBC-specific primer. After barcoding, samples were pooled and then prepared using the NEBNext Ultra DNA Library Prep Kit for Illumina. Sequencing of libraries was performed on an Illumina MiSeq with the MiSeq reagent kit v2, 300 cycles. The paper's processing steps were these. Reads were demultiplexed by barcode with Jemultiplexer and were aligned with MiTCR using default parameters. Non-functional sequences were filtered out with VDJtools, and clonotypes were defined by amino acid sequence, with frequencies based on assigned sequence reads. In the clonal space homeostasis analysis, clonotypes were binned by frequency as over-represented (0.05-1), large, medium and small. TCRdb reprocessing: public reads trimmed at Q25 with fastp, clones called with MiXCR, in-frame beta chains kept. Identical CDR3 protein sequences are pooled into one entry, listed with their most common genes and DNA. TCRdb, rather than the study authors, made the V and J calls. The sample table records 800 to 1,000 distinct CDR3 sequences; under 25% of these occur just once. 45% of the sample is held by the ten biggest clonotypes.

The receptor's source is a person aged 18 to 75 who was deliberately infected with Salmonella Paratyphi A in a paratyphoid fever challenge study. The sequence links TRBV20-1 to TRBJ2-7; the D gene assignment is perhaps TRBD1 or TRBD2, with each matching 5 bases. The sample was MAIT cells from blood, taken at the middle sampling point of the challenge study. The bases read TGCAGTGCTAGGGGGGACGTCAGCTCCTACGAGCAGTACTTC. Its protein reads: CSARGDVSSYEQYF.